Listed below are T cell receptor beta chains from one sample, sequenced in a study of T cells in Graves' hyperthyroidism and ophthalmopathy. TCRdb re-called the multiplex PCR reads with MiXCR, one entry per CDR3 protein. Of 500,000 to 700,000 distinct CDR3 sequences listed, over 15% are singletons. The sample comprised blood. Receptors were obtained from a woman between 18 and 29 years old with Graves' hyperthyroidism. Each CDR3 is given with its conserved first and last residue. The D gene is left open where the match is weak. Size tells how often a clone was seen (once, few, many) or the class of an expanded clone, and some rows leave it out.

TRBV28	many	TRBJ1-4	.	TGTGCCAGCAGTCCCACGACAGACACGAATGAAAAACTGTTTTTT	CASSPTTDTNEKLFF
TRBV20-1	.	TRBJ1-6	.	TGCAGTGCTAGAGATAAGTCCGTCCTTCACAGCAGCTCCTATAATTCACCCCTCCACTTT	CSARDKSVLHSSSYNSPLHF
TRBV15	few	TRBJ2-2	.	TGTGCCACCAGCAACCAAGGACCACCGAACACCGGGGAGCTGTTTTTT	CATSNQGPPNTGELFF
TRBV15	.	TRBJ2-7	.	TGTGCCACCAGCAGAGAAGGGGACGAGCAGTACTTC	CATSREGDEQYF
TRBV20-1	.	TRBJ2-3	.	TGCAGTGCCTCTCATCGGGGGTTGGCCACAGATACGCAGTATTTT	CSASHRGLATDTQYF
TRBV20-1	many	TRBJ1-1	.	TGCAGTGCTAGAGTCCGGGGGCGGGGTGGGAACACTGAAGCTTTCTTT	CSARVRGRGGNTEAFF
TRBV19	.	TRBJ2-7	.	TGTGCCAGTAGTATAGATCTTGGAATCGATGAGCAGTACTTC	CASSIDLGIDEQYF
TRBV6-5	.	TRBJ2-7	.	TGTGCCAGCAGTTACTCCCGACTCCGGGACGGATCCTACGAGCAGTACTTC	CASSYSRLRDGSYEQYF
TRBV28	many	TRBJ2-7	TRBD2	TGTGCCAGCAGTTTTTTTGGCGGGAGCTCCTACGAGCAGTACTTC	CASSFFGGSSYEQYF
TRBV25-1	.	TRBJ2-5	.	TGTGCCAGCAGTGAATCTGACACAGGTCGAGAGACCCAGTACTTC	CASSESDTGRETQYF
TRBV19	once	TRBJ2-7	TRBD2	TGTGCCAGTAGTATGGATTCAAGCGGGAGAGTAACTTACGAGCAGTACTTC	CASSMDSSGRVTYEQYF
TRBV6-2/TRBV6-3	many	TRBJ1-1	.	TGTGCCAGCGGTCCCGGGGGGAACACTGAAGCTTTCTTT	CASGPGGNTEAFF
TRBV27	few	TRBJ1-2	.	TGTGCCAGCCGGTCAGCGGCTAACTATGGCTACACCTTC	CASRSAANYGYTF
TRBV7-9	many	TRBJ2-7	TRBD2	TGTGCCAGCAGTTCGGGACTAGCGGGAGTACGGGCCTACGAGCAGTACTTC	CASSSGLAGVRAYEQYF
TRBV6-5	few	TRBJ2-5	TRBD2	TGTGCCAGCAGTTACCTACCGGGACTAGCGGGGGTAGAGACCCAGTACTTC	CASSYLPGLAGVETQYF
TRBV18	many	TRBJ2-7	.	TGTGCCAGCTCACCACTAGCGGACGAGCAGTACTTC	CASSPLADEQYF
TRBV5-1	.	TRBJ2-2	.	TGCGCCAGCAGCCACGGTTCGAACACCGGGGAGCTGTTTTTT	CASSHGSNTGELFF
TRBV30	.	TRBJ1-4	TRBD1	TGTGCCTGGAGGGGGACAGGGGGCGGAGGTAAACTGTTTTTT	CAWRGTGGGGKLFF
TRBV9	many	TRBJ2-5	.	TGTGCCAGCAGCGTAGGCCTCAGGGTAGGGGAGACCCAGTACTTC	CASSVGLRVGETQYF
TRBV9	few	TRBJ1-1	.	TGTGCCAGCAGCGCCGAGGGAGGGGAGAACACTGAAGCTTTCTTT	CASSAEGGENTEAFF
TRBV12-3/TRBV12-4	many	TRBJ2-7	TRBD1	TGTGCCAGCAGTTTTAATTGGGACAGGGGGTACGAGCAGTACTTC	CASSFNWDRGYEQYF
TRBV3-1	few	TRBJ1-1	.	TGTGCCAGCAGCCAAGATGTGAGGATGAACACTGAAGCTTTCTTT	CASSQDVRMNTEAFF
TRBV28	many	TRBJ2-7	TRBD2	TGTGCCAGCGGATCTAGCGGGAGGGCCGCGGGAGAGCAGTACTTC	CASGSSGRAAGEQYF
TRBV19	.	TRBJ2-1	.	TGTGCCAGTAGTATATTAGGGGCGGAGGGTGAGCAGTTCTTC	CASSILGAEGEQFF
TRBV9	many	TRBJ2-7	.	TGTGCCAGCAGCGTAGCTTCTGCGGGGTACGAGCAGTACTTC	CASSVASAGYEQYF
TRBV30	many	TRBJ2-1	TRBD2	TGTGCCTGGAGTCGGGGAGGGCCAAGCCCCTACAATGAGCAGTTCTTC	CAWSRGGPSPYNEQFF
TRBV12-3/TRBV12-4	many	TRBJ1-2	.	TGTGCCAGCAGTTTACTAGCTGGGGCAAGCTATGGCTACACCTTC	CASSLLAGASYGYTF
TRBV11-2	many	TRBJ1-1	TRBD1	TGTGCCAGCAGCTCGGGACAGTCCTTGAGGACTGAAGCTTTCTTT	CASSSGQSLRTEAFF
TRBV6-5	.	TRBJ2-7	.	TGTGCCAGCAGTTACGTCCCGAACTCCTACGAGCAGTACTTC	CASSYVPNSYEQYF
TRBV19	.	TRBJ1-1	TRBD1	TGTGCCAGTAGTATAGATGGGACAGGGGCGGAGAGGAACACTGAAGCTTTCTTT	CASSIDGTGAERNTEAFF
TRBV20-1	many	TRBJ2-5	.	TGCAGTGCTAGAGAGGGGTTCCCAGAGACCCAGTACTTC	CSAREGFPETQYF
TRBV28	many	TRBJ2-3	.	TGTGCCAGCAGTTTATTTTGGGGGATGGGACCAACAGATACGCAGTATTTT	CASSLFWGMGPTDTQYF
TRBV29-1	.	TRBJ2-3	.	TGCAGCGTGGCCCGGACAGGCACAGATACGCAGTATTTT	CSVARTGTDTQYF
TRBV20-1	many	TRBJ1-1	.	TGCAGTGCCCGGGGTCGTGCACGGAGGAACACTGAAGCTTTCTTT	CSARGRARRNTEAFF
TRBV4-3	.	TRBJ1-2	.	TGCGCCAGCAGCCAAGAAAGGCGGTCGGATGGCTACACCTTC	CASSQERRSDGYTF
TRBV6-1	many	TRBJ2-3	.	TGTGCCAGCAGCAAAATAAGGGCGGGAACCACAGATACGCAGTATTTT	CASSKIRAGTTDTQYF